This TCR beta chain was recovered during a study of T cell changes during pregnancy in multiple sclerosis. The method was immunoSEQ multiplex PCR; TCRdb's version includes in-frame clones alone and lacks a portion of them. The table lists about 92,000 clones, 85% to 95% of them singletons. This clone was recorded only once. This CDR3 has 11 amino acids. CDR1 MDHEN and CDR2 SYDVKM come from the germline V gene. Trimming removed 6 bases from V and 5 bases from J, with 7 bases in between. This sequence was found in a female donor with multiple sclerosis, enrolled in a pregnancy study. The V and J genes are TRBV28 and TRBJ1-2; D might be TRBD1 (5 bases). Sequences were derived from peripheral blood, sampled in the third trimester of pregnancy. In DNA form, the CDR3 reads TGTGCCAGCAGCAGACAGTATGGCTACACCTTC. It encodes CASSRQYGYTF.